This TCR beta chain was retrieved from a study of cytomegalovirus exposure and HLA in healthy donors. Study-wide points: An analysis that was carried out later associated 15,000 to 20,000 TCR beta sequences with HLA alleles at 0.05 false discovery rate. Investigators reported 150 to 200 TCR beta chains as tied to cytomegalovirus. Accurate HLA-A and HLA-B prediction from TCR beta sequences was reported for most subjects.

In its sample, this clone was seen a few times. Its matching antigen is unknown. Use of 60 Vbeta and 13 Jbeta primers characterized the PCR. Clones were sequenced by immunoSEQ multiplex PCR, and TCRdb holds only the in-frame ones, with some missing. Seen here are about 62,000 clones, over 75% observed once, and the top ten hold 9.7%. The V gene's germline CDR1 is LNHNV and CDR2 YYDKDF (reference sequence). The CDR3 has 15 residues. With V trimmed by 1 base and J by 4 bases, 2 bases remained unmatched. The sequence was collected from a man aged 35 to 55 in good health and CMV-seronegative. The chain is built from TRBV15 and TRBJ1-5, with 9 bases matching TRBD1. Sequencing was performed on PBMCs. CDR3 residues: CATSRGTGENQPQHF. The CDR3 DNA is TGTGCCACCAGCAGAGGGACAGGGGAAAATCAGCCCCAGCATTTT. The full variable domain, with the rest looked up from reference TRBV15 and TRBJ1-5, is DAMVIQNPRYQVTQFGKPVTLSCSQTLNHNVMYWYQQKSSQAPKLLFHYYDKDFNNEADTPDNFQSRRPNTSFCFLDIRSPGLGDTAMYLCATSRGTGENQPQHFGDGTRLSIL.